Below, 29 T cell receptor beta chains from the same sample are listed, as sequenced in a study of cytomegalovirus exposure and HLA in healthy donors. The PCR was carried out with 60 Vbeta primers and 13 Jbeta primers. Repertoires were generated with immunoSEQ multiplex PCR, while TCRdb's copy carries only in-frame clones and drops some. Seen here are 160,000 or so clones, around 80% observed once, and the top ten hold approximately 1.5%. The source material was PBMCs. All receptors derive from a male donor in good health and CMV-seronegative.

J is TRBJ1-2 and V is TRBV7-2, with D hard to call. V was shortened by 0 bases and J by 6 bases, with 5 bases between the two germline ends. The CDR3 runs 12 residues. Germline CDR1 reads SGHTA; CDR2 reads FQGNSA. CDR3 in DNA: TGTGCCAGCAGCTTAGCAGAGGATGGCTACACCTTC. This codes for CASSLAEDGYTF.

The chain recombines TRBV7-8 with TRBJ2-2; D might be TRBD1 (6 bases). With 4 bases removed from V and 0 bases from J, the gap between germline ends came to 18 bases. Germline V CDR1 and CDR2: SGHVS, FQNEAQ. This CDR3 is built from 18 residues. CDR3 DNA sequence: TGTGCCAGCAGCTCCCAAACGTTAGGGGGAGCGAACACCGGGGAGCTGTTTTTT. This translates into CASSSQTLGGANTGELFF.

Comment on this clone: Other DNA sequences in this sample translate to the same CDR3. CDR3 amino acids: CASSPPLQETQYF. The CDR3 nucleotides read TGTGCCAGCTCACCACCCCTCCAAGAGACCCAGTACTTC. The chain combines TRBV18 with TRBJ2-5; no firm D call. V lost 0 bases to trimming and J lost 1 base, with 3 bases between them. Germline CDR1 reads KGHSH; CDR2 reads LQKENI. The CDR3 covers 13 residues.

This chain uses TRBV4-3 with TRBJ1-4; 7 bases align to TRBD1. The V and J ends lost 1 base and 7 bases, in that order; junction bases with no gene match: 6. The CDR3 has 15 amino acids. From germline, CDR1 is LGHNA and CDR2 YSLEER. The CDR3, as DNA: TGCGCCAGCAGCCAAGCGAGGGGGCTACGTGAAAAACTGTTTTTT. Amino acids: CASSQARGLREKLFF.

This chain uses TRBV4-3 with TRBJ1-1; TRBD1 is a possible D gene (6 bases). This CDR3 spans 15 amino acids. V shed 0 bases and J shed 3 bases, with 11 bases lying between them. Per the germline V gene, CDR1 is LGHNA and CDR2 is YSLEER. The CDR3 sequence is CASSQERGWHTEAFF. Written as DNA, the CDR3 is TGCGCCAGCAGCCAAGAGAGGGGGTGGCACACTGAAGCTTTCTTT.

V is TRBV18 and J is TRBJ1-1, with D perhaps matching TRBD1 (5 bases). This CDR3 comprises 14 residues. Deletions cut 0 bases from V and 7 bases from J, with 12 bases between. The V gene's germline CDR1 is KGHSH and CDR2 LQKENI. CDR3 region: CASSPPGGGIEAFF. Here the CDR3 DNA reads TGTGCCAGCTCACCACCCGGGGGGGGAATTGAAGCTTTCTTT.

The rearrangement uses TRBV30 and TRBJ2-7, with 13 bases that match TRBD2. The trim removed 1 base at V and 6 bases at J, leaving 9 bases unmatched. CDR1 GTSNPN and CDR2 SVGIG come from the germline V gene (reference sequence). This CDR3 is 16 amino acids long. CDR3 nucleotide sequence: TGTGCCTGGAGTGACCGACTAGCGGGAGGACTGGGCGAGCAGTACTTC. As protein: CAWSDRLAGGLGEQYF. Complete variable domain (other parts from reference TRBV30 and TRBJ2-7): SQTIHQWPATLVQPVGSPLSLECTVEGTSNPNLYWYRQAAGRGLQLLFYSVGIGQISSEVPQNLSASRPQDRQFILSSKKLLLSDSGFYLCAWSDRLAGGLGEQYFGPGTRLTVT.

The CDR3 region is CASSVGSRAPGELFF. The CDR3 nucleotides are TGTGCCAGCAGCGTAGGAAGCAGGGCCCCCGGGGAGCTGTTTTTT. The genes are TRBV9 and TRBJ2-2; D is possibly TRBD1 (5 bases). Trimming removed 0 bases from V and 6 bases from J, with 12 bases in between. The germline CDR1 and CDR2 sequences are SGDLS and YYNGEE. The CDR3 sequence is 15 residues long.

This clone was picked up one time. The CDR3 region is CASRDTGSYYGYTF. CDR3 DNA sequence: TGTGCCAGCAGGGACACCGGGTCCTACTATGGCTACACCTTC. The chain couples TRBV28 to TRBJ1-2; the D gene is possibly TRBD1 (5 bases). CDR1 is MDHEN and CDR2 is SYDVKM in the germline V gene. This CDR3 has 14 amino acids. V lost 6 bases to trimming and J lost 3 bases, with 14 bases between them.

A remark on this clone: Other DNA sequences from this sample encode an identical CDR3 as well. This chain joins TRBV5-1 and TRBJ2-3, with D unresolved. Germline V gene sequence: CDR1 SGHRS, CDR2 YFSETQ. This CDR3 is 13 amino acids long. V lost 1 base and J 6 bases, leaving 9 bases between the germline ends. CDR3 protein: CASSLTGGDTQYF. The CDR3 nucleotides read TGCGCCAGCAGCTTGACTGGCGGCGATACGCAGTATTTT.

This rearrangement joins TRBV28 to TRBJ1-4; D call uncertain. The V end was cut by 7 bases, the J end by 7 bases, with 19 bases between. The CDR3 loop spans 15 amino acids. Germline CDR1 reads MDHEN; CDR2 reads SYDVKM. This CDR3 reads CASISGSMLGEKLFF. CDR3 bases: TGTGCCAGCATTTCGGGGAGTATGTTGGGTGAAAAACTGTTTTTT. Full variable domain (rest looked up from reference TRBV28 and TRBJ1-4): DVKVTQSSRYLVKRTGEKVFLECVQDMDHENMFWYRQDPGLGLRLIYFSYDVKMKEKGDIPEGYSVSREKKERFSLILESASTNQTSMYLCASISGSMLGEKLFFGSGTQLSVL.

The chain couples TRBV6-5 to TRBJ2-7; 8 bases match TRBD1. With V trimmed by 6 bases and J by 3 bases, 10 bases remained unmatched. Per the germline V gene, CDR1 is MNHEY and CDR2 is SVGAGI. The CDR3 covers 15 residues. CDR3 nucleotides: TGTGCCAGCAGATGGGGGACAGGCGGTGGCTACGAGCAGTACTTC. This sequence encodes CASRWGTGGGYEQYF.

The V and J genes are TRBV5-1 and TRBJ2-3, with D possibly TRBD2 on 6 matching bases. Germline lookup yields CDR1 SGHRS and CDR2 YFSETQ. Trimming left V 1 base short and J 4 bases short, with 16 bases between. This CDR3 region has 16 residues. CDR3 nucleotides: TGCGCCAGCAGCTTGAGACGCGGGACTGGTGCAGATACGCAGTATTTT. As protein: CASSLRRGTGADTQYF.

The genes are TRBV5-4 and TRBJ1-2; 7 bases fit TRBD1. V was clipped by 5 bases and J by 6 bases; unmatched bases: 7. The CDR3 contains 13 residues. Germline-derived CDR1 and CDR2 are SGHNT and YYREEE (reference sequence). The DNA for the CDR3 is TGTGCCAGCAGACGCGGACAGGACCATGGCTACACCTTC. Its translation: CASRRGQDHGYTF.

V usage is TRBV21-1 and J usage is TRBJ1-2. TRBV21-1 is flagged as a pseudogene. This CDR3 contains 12 residues. The CDR3 DNA follows: TGTGCCAGGATGGAGTTTAACTATGGCTACACCTTC. Translating it yields CARMEFNYGYTF.

The gene calls are TRBV4-3 and TRBJ2-2; 8 positions match TRBD2. Germline CDR1 LGHNA, CDR2 YSLEER. V lost 2 bases and J lost 4; bases outside the gene matches: 9. There are 17 residues in the CDR3. The CDR3 DNA sequence: TGCGCCAGCAGCCAAAACTTCCGGGGGGGGCGCACCGGGGAGCTGTTTTTT. This encodes CASSQNFRGGRTGELFF.

V is TRBV12-5 and J is TRBJ2-6; no clear D. Germline assignment: CDR1 LGHNT and CDR2 FRNRAP. Deletions cut 2 bases from V and 0 bases from J, with 14 bases between. The CDR3 covers 18 residues. The CDR3 spells CASGLIGFTFSGANVLTF. DNA for the CDR3: TGTGCTAGTGGTTTGATCGGTTTCACTTTCTCTGGGGCCAACGTCCTGACTTTC. Combining the CDR3 with reference TRBV12-5 and TRBJ2-6 gives the whole variable domain DARVTQTPRHKVTEMGQEVTMRCQPILGHNTVFWYRQTMMQGLELLAYFRNRAPLDDSGMPKDRFSAEMPDATLATLKIQPSEPRDSAVYFCASGLIGFTFSGANVLTFGAGSRLTVL.

CDR3 nucleotide sequence: TGTGCCAGCAGCTTAGGAGGTCCCGCCATCACCGAGCAGTACTTC. Amino acid sequence: CASSLGGPAITEQYF. This sequence joins TRBV7-9 and TRBJ2-7; D is undetermined. Germline-derived CDR1 and CDR2 are SEHNR and FQNEAQ (reference sequence). This CDR3 comprises 15 residues. Deletions cut 1 base from V and 6 bases from J, with 16 bases between.

The chain recombines TRBV4-2 with TRBJ2-7, with 11 bases aligning to TRBD1. The CDR3 contains 15 residues. After removal of 3 bases from V and 2 bases from J, the junction contained 3 bases not matched to a gene. Germline loops: CDR1 LGHNA, CDR2 YNFKEQ. The CDR3 nucleotides are TGTGCCAGCAGCCAGGGACAGGGGGTTACCTACGAGCAGTACTTC. Its translation: CASSQGQGVTYEQYF.

The J gene is TRBJ2-1, the V gene TRBV6-5; 14 positions match TRBD2. The germline V gene has CDR1 MNHEY and CDR2 SVGAGI. The length of the CDR3 is 15 residues. With V trimmed by 4 bases and J by 9 bases, 5 bases remained unmatched. As DNA, the CDR3 is TGTGCCAGCAGTTCGGGACTAGCGGGAGTGAGTGAGCAGTTCTTC. Its translation: CASSSGLAGVSEQFF.

The chain couples TRBV5-6 to TRBJ2-5, with D possibly TRBD1 on 5 matching bases. This CDR3 comprises 15 residues. Trimming cost V 0 bases and J 0 bases, with 9 bases left between them. Germline CDR1 and CDR2: SGHDT and YYEEEE. The CDR3 nucleotides read TGTGCCAGCAGCTTGGCGACAGAAAACCAAGAGACCCAGTACTTC. It translates to CASSLATENQETQYF. The full variable domain, with the rest looked up from reference TRBV5-6 and TRBJ2-5, is DAGVTQSPTHLIKTRGQQVTLRCSPKSGHDTVSWYQQALGQGPQFIFQYYEEEERQRGNFPDRFSGHQFPNYSSELNVNALLLGDSALYLCASSLATENQETQYFGPGTRLLVL.

In nucleotides, the CDR3 is TGCGCCAGCAGCCAAGAGACAACCAGCACAGATACGCAGTATTTT. Translating it yields CASSQETTSTDTQYF. This chain links TRBV4-3 with TRBJ2-3; D unclear. V was shortened by 0 bases and J by 0 bases, with 7 bases between the two germline ends. Germline V gene lookup returns CDR1 LGHNA and CDR2 YSLEER. This CDR3 is 15 amino acids long.

J is TRBJ2-2 and V is TRBV7-2; D is perhaps TRBD1 (5 bases). Trimming cost V 5 bases and J 3 bases, with 16 bases left between them. The CDR3 is made up of 16 amino acids. The germline V gene encodes CDR1 SGHTA and CDR2 FQGNSA. CDR3: CASSATGTGYTGELFF. The CDR3 DNA reads as TGTGCCAGCAGCGCCACAGGTACCGGTTACACCGGGGAGCTGTTTTTT.

The V gene is TRBV11-1, the J gene TRBJ2-3, with 14 bases identical to TRBD2. The CDR3 is 17 amino acids. Looked up from germline, CDR1 is SGHAT and CDR2 is FQDESV (reference sequence). Trimming at V came to 3 bases and at J to 4 bases, leaving 6 bases not matched to a gene. The CDR3 bases are TGTGCCAGCAGCTTTGCGACTAGCGGGGGGGCCGCAGATACGCAGTATTTT. This codes for CASSFATSGGAADTQYF. Full variable domain (remainder filled in from reference TRBV11-1 and TRBJ2-3): EAEVAQSPRYKITEKSQAVAFWCDPISGHATLYWYRQILGQGPELLVQFQDESVVDDSQLPKDRFSAERLKGVDSTLKIQPAELGDSAMYLCASSFATSGGAADTQYFGPGTRLTVL.

This clone has only a few counts. V and J are TRBV11-2 and TRBJ1-2, with TRBD1 as a possible D gene (5 bases). Trimming stripped 5 bases from V and 1 base from J, with 14 bases between. Germline loops: CDR1 SGHAT, CDR2 FQNNGV. The CDR3 is made up of 15 amino acids. The CDR3 nucleotides read TGTGCCAGCAGCAATGGGGCAGGGATTAACTATGGCTACACCTTC. It codes for CASSNGAGINYGYTF.

This chain uses TRBV7-9 with TRBJ2-5; TRBD1 is a possible D gene (6 bases). Per germline, CDR1 SEHNR and CDR2 FQNEAQ (reference sequence). The CDR3 totals 13 residues. V shed 2 bases and J shed 2 bases, with 6 bases lying between them. CDR3 region: CASSLRGQETQYF. The CDR3, as DNA: TGTGCCAGCAGCTTAAGGGGGCAAGAGACCCAGTACTTC.

The rearrangement links TRBV28 to TRBJ2-3; 10 bases fit TRBD2. Germline-derived CDR1 and CDR2 are MDHEN and SYDVKM. Trimming cost V 2 bases and J 6 bases; bases outside gene matches: 2. CDR3 length equals 14 residues. CDR3 nucleotide sequence: TGTGCCAGCAGTTTAAGCGGGAGGGGTGATACGCAGTATTTT. This translates into CASSLSGRGDTQYF.

The rearrangement links TRBV7-9 to TRBJ1-4; 11 nucleotides align to TRBD1. CDR1 SEHNR and CDR2 FQNEAQ come from the germline V gene (reference sequence). The V gene end was trimmed by 5 bases and the J gene end by 5 bases; junction bases not matched to a gene: 4. This CDR3 comprises 15 residues. The CDR3 protein is CASSPGTGGNEKLFF. The CDR3 DNA sequence: TGTGCCAGCAGCCCTGGGACAGGGGGAAATGAAAAACTGTTTTTT.

The chain couples TRBV19 to TRBJ1-1, with 7 bases fitting TRBD1. CDR3 length: 14 residues. V shed 7 bases and J 1 base; nucleotides not matched to a gene: 6. Germline V lookup: CDR1 LNHDA, CDR2 SQIVND (reference sequence). CDR3 sequence: CASKKTGTNTEAFF. CDR3 DNA: TGTGCCAGTAAAAAGACAGGGACGAACACTGAAGCTTTCTTT.